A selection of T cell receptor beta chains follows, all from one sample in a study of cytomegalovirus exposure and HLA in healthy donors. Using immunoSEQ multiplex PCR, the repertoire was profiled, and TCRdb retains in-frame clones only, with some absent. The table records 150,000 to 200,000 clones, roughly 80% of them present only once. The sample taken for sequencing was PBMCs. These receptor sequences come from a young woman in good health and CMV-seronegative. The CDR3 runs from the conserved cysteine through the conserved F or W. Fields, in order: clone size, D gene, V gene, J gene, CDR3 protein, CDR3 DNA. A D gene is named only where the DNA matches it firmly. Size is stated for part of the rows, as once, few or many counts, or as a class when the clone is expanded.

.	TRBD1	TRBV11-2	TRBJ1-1	CASSLLRTGVWTEAFF	TGTGCCAGCAGCCTACTCCGGACAGGGGTATGGACTGAAGCTTTCTTT
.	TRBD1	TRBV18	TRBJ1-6	CASSSDRSNSPLHF	TGTGCCAGCTCCTCGGACAGGAGCAATTCACCCCTCCACTTT
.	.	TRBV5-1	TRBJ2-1	CASSLELAGPEQFF	TGCGCCAGCAGCCTCGAACTAGCTGGCCCTGAGCAGTTCTTC
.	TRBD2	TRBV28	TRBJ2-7	CASSPSGTRSYEQYF	TGTGCCAGCAGCCCTAGCGGGACCCGCTCCTACGAGCAGTACTTC
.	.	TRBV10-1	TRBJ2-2	CASSGTGANTGELFF	TGCGCCAGCAGTGGGACTGGCGCGAACACCGGGGAGCTGTTTTTT
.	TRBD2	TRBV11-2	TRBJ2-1	CASSLGPGGLAGGDEQFF	TGTGCCAGCAGCTTAGGCCCCGGTGGACTAGCGGGAGGGGATGAGCAGTTCTTC
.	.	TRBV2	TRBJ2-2	CASSGWDIRAGELFF	TGTGCCAGCAGTGGCTGGGACATAAGGGCCGGGGAGCTGTTTTTT
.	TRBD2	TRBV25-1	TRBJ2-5	CASSASGGAQETQYF	TGTGCCAGCAGTGCCTCGGGGGGGGCCCAAGAGACCCAGTACTTC
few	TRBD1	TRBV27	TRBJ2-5	CASSYSRTGEETQYF	TGTGCCAGCAGTTACTCAAGGACAGGGGAAGAGACCCAGTACTTC
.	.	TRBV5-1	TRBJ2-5	CASSSGLNQETQYF	TGCGCCAGCAGTTCCGGACTAAACCAAGAGACCCAGTACTTC
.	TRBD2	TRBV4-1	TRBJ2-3	CASSQDLTSGIQSTDTQYF	TGCGCCAGCAGCCAAGATCTGACTAGCGGGATTCAGAGCACAGATACGCAGTATTTT
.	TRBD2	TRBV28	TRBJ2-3	CASSSPLAGSTDTQYF	TGTGCCAGCAGTTCCCCCCTAGCGGGGAGCACAGATACGCAGTATTTT
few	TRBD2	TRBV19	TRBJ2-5	CASSMGGRLAGGRRETQYF	TGTGCCAGTAGTATGGGGGGCAGGCTAGCGGGTGGGAGACGGGAGACCCAGTACTTC
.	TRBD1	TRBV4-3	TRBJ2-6	CASSQDNVFGDRGLSGANVLTF	TGCGCCAGCAGCCAAGATAACGTCTTCGGGGACAGGGGGCTTTCTGGGGCCAACGTCCTGACTTTC
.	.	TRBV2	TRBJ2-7	CASSETGSSYEQYF	TGTGCCAGCAGCGAAACAGGGAGCTCCTACGAGCAGTACTTC
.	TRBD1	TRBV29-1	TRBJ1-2	CSVEISGTENGYTF	TGCAGCGTTGAAATTTCTGGGACAGAGAATGGCTACACCTTC
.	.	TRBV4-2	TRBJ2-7	CASSQDRMTGAFNEQYF	TGTGCCAGCAGCCAAGACCGAATGACAGGCGCTTTCAACGAGCAGTACTTC
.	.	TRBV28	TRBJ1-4	CASSLFLGREELFF	TGTGCCAGCAGTTTATTCCTTGGGAGGGAGGAACTGTTTTTT
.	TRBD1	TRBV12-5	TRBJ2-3	CASGQGGGTDTQYF	TGTGCTAGTGGCCAAGGGGGCGGCACAGATACGCAGTATTTT
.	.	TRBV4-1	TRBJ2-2	CASSQQRSTGELFF	TGCGCCAGCAGCCAACAACGGAGCACCGGGGAGCTGTTTTTT
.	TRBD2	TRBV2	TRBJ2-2	CASSEILTSGSIGGELFF	TGTGCCAGCAGTGAAATTCTGACTAGCGGGAGTATCGGCGGGGAGCTGTTTTTT
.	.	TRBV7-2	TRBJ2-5	CASRSGKETQYF	TGTGCCAGCAGATCAGGCAAGGAGACCCAGTACTTC
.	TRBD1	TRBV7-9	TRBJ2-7	CASSFSGGRYEQYF	TGTGCCAGCAGCTTCTCAGGGGGCCGCTACGAGCAGTACTTC
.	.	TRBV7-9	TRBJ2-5	CSSSSSGETQYF	TGTTCCAGCAGCTCCTCAGGGGAGACCCAGTACTTC
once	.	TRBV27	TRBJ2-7	CASSLGQESSYEQYF	TGTGCCAGCAGTTTAGGCCAGGAAAGCTCCTACGAGCAGTACTTC
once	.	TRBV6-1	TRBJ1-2	CASSERGGIPAEGYTF	TGTGCCAGCAGTGAAAGAGGTGGGATCCCAGCGGAGGGCTACACCTTC
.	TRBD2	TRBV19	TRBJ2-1	CASSIAGLAGTNEQFF	TGTGCCAGTAGTATCGCGGGGCTAGCGGGGACCAATGAGCAGTTCTTC
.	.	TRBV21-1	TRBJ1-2	CASIGQGNEYGYTF	TGTGCCAGCATCGGACAGGGGAATGAATATGGCTACACCTTC
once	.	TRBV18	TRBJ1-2	CASSPQTDAGGYTF	TGTGCCAGCTCACCCCAGACAGATGCAGGAGGCTACACCTTC
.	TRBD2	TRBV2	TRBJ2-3	CASSEITSGSPDTQYF	TGTGCCAGCAGTGAAATAACTAGCGGGAGCCCAGATACGCAGTATTTT
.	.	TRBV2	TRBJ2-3	CASGTGSTDTQYF	TGTGCCAGCGGAACGGGAAGCACAGATACGCAGTATTTT
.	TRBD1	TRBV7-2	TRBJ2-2	CASGDRGTGELFF	TGTGCCAGCGGGGACAGGGGCACCGGGGAGCTGTTTTTT
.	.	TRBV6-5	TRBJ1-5	CASRTQGIQPQHF	TGTGCCAGCAGGACGCAGGGAATCCAGCCCCAGCATTTT
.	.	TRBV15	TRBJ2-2	CATSRDSRGNTGELFF	TGTGCCACCAGCAGAGATTCCAGGGGGAACACCGGGGAGCTGTTTTTT
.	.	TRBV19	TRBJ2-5	CASSTGGRAQETQYF	TGTGCCAGTAGTACAGGTGGCAGGGCTCAAGAGACCCAGTACTTC
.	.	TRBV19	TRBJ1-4	CASRGNGRDLMKKLFF	TGTGCCAGTAGGGGAAATGGGAGGGACCTAATGAAAAAACTGTTTTTT
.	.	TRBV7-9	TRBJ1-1	CSSSFRNSEAFF	TGTTCCAGCAGCTTTCGTAACAGTGAAGCTTTCTTT
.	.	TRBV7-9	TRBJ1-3	CASSGDRKGNTIYF	TGTGCCAGCAGCGGAGACCGAAAGGGAAACACCATATATTTT
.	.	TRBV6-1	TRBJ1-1	CASSDGTCEAFF	TGTGCCAGCAGTGACGGGACATGTGAAGCTTTCTTT
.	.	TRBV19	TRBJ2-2	CASREGQLTGELFF	TGTGCCAGTAGGGAAGGACAGTTAACCGGGGAGCTGTTTTTT
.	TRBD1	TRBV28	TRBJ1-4	CASSRPGTGAGKLFF	TGTGCCAGCAGTCGACCCGGGACAGGGGCCGGAAAACTGTTTTTT
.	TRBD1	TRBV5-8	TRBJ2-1	CASSWAGTGGDEQFF	TGTGCCAGCAGCTGGGCCGGGACAGGGGGCGATGAGCAGTTCTTC
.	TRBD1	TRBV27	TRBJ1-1	CASSLDRGTGAFF	TGTGCCAGCAGTTTGGACAGGGGAACAGGAGCTTTCTTT
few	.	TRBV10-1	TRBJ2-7	CASSESDSSYEQYF	TGCGCCAGCAGTGAGTCGGACAGCTCCTACGAGCAGTACTTC
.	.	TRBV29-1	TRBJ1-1	CSVEGRVRTEAFF	TGCAGCGTTGAGGGCAGGGTAAGGACTGAAGCTTTCTTT
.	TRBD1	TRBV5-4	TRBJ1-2	CASSRGLGYTF	TGTGCCAGCAGCAGGGGGCTAGGCTACACCTTC
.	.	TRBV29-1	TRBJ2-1	CSVPDNDNEQFF	TGCAGCGTTCCAGATAACGACAATGAGCAGTTCTTC
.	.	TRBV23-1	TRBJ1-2	CASSHWDAGRELFAYGYTF	TGCGCCAGCAGTCATTGGGATGCCGGGAGGGAGCTTTTCGCCTATGGCTACACCTTC
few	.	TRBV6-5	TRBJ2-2	CASSYSSTGELFF	TGTGCCAGCAGTTACTCGAGCACCGGGGAGCTGTTTTTT
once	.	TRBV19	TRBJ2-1	CASSIGSYNEQFF	TGTGCCAGTAGTATCGGGTCCTACAATGAGCAGTTCTTC
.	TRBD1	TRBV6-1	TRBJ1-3	CASSDPLTGTVGNTIYF	TGTGCCAGCAGTGACCCTCTGACAGGGACGGTTGGAAACACCATATATTTT
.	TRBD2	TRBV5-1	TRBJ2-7	CASSSTSGSVYEQYF	TGCGCCAGCAGCTCCACTAGCGGGAGCGTGTACGAGCAGTACTTC
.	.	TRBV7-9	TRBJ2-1	CASSLERLGLNEQFF	TGTGCCAGCAGCTTAGAGCGGTTGGGACTCAATGAGCAGTTCTTC